The 29 T cell receptor beta chains below all came from one sample that was sequenced in a study of blood T cells in healthy people across ages. The use of a sample-barcoded 5' primer and a J-beta primer mix characterized a second PCR of roughly 6 to 11 cycles. TCRdb itself ran the 5' RACE reads through MiXCR, one entry per CDR3 protein. The profile shows 700,000 to 1,000,000 distinct CDR3 sequences, under 55% of them singletons. The specimen was blood. The source is a man between 60 and 75 years old in good health.

The CDR3 DNA follows: TGCAGTGGCCAAACCACCGGTACTAGCGGTGGGGAGACCCAGTACTTC. It yields the protein CSGQTTGTSGGETQYF. This chain joins TRBV20-1 and TRBJ2-7; 8 bases match TRBD2. The end of the DNA fits TRBJ2-5 better, so the J call may be wrong. Per germline, CDR1 DFQATT and CDR2 SNEGSKA (reference sequence). CDR3 length: 16 amino acids.

The chain joins TRBV15 to TRBJ2-3; a weak D match, TRBD2 (8 bases). The CDR3 covers 15 residues. Germline assignment: CDR1 LNHNV and CDR2 YYDKDF (reference sequence). Trimming took 9 bases from V and 0 from J, leaving 16 bases between them. CDR3 amino acids: CATSGTAASTDTQYF. CDR3 in DNA: TGTGCCACTAGCGGGACAGCAGCTAGCACAGATACGCAGTATTTT.

Regarding this clonotype: With a much larger clone just one base away, this may be a read error. The chain is built from TRBV15 and TRBJ1-2, with D possibly matching TRBD1 (6 bases). Between the trimmed V and J ends, which lost 1 base and 8 bases, there was a span of 14 bases. CDR1 and CDR2 (germline): LNHNV, YYDKDF (reference sequence). CDR3 length: 14 amino acids. CDR3 nucleotides: TGTGCCACCAGCAGAGTCCCGGGGGCCGGGGGCTACACCTTC. The encoded protein is CATSRVPGAGGYTF.

The chain employs TRBV7-2 and TRBJ1-6, with TRBD1 matching over 10 bases. With 5 bases clipped from V and 6 bases from J, the junction kept 7 bases outside the gene matches. This CDR3 comprises 16 residues. Germline V lookup: CDR1 SGHTA, CDR2 FQGNSA. The CDR3 spells CASSPMGDRGNSPLHF. The DNA for the CDR3 is TGTGCCAGCAGCCCCATGGGGGACAGGGGTAATTCACCCCTCCACTTT.

In DNA, the CDR3 is TGTGCCAGCAGTTACGTGGGGGGGCCAGGAGAGACCCAGTACTTC. Translation: CASSYVGGPGETQYF. The chain couples TRBV6-6 to TRBJ2-5; TRBD2 might be the D (7 bases). V lost 2 bases to trimming and J lost 4 bases, with 14 bases between them. Germline values: CDR1 MNHNY, CDR2 SVGAGI (reference sequence). The CDR3 totals 15 residues.

The sample holds a few counts of this clonotype. J is TRBJ2-7 and V is TRBV9; 10 positions agree with TRBD1. This CDR3 comprises 15 residues. Germline CDR1 and CDR2: SGDLS and YYNGEE. V lost 4 bases and J lost 4; bases outside the gene matches: 8. Here the CDR3 DNA reads TGTGCCAGCAGCCCCAGGGACAGGGGAAAGTACGAGCAGTACTTC. Translated: CASSPRDRGKYEQYF.

V gene TRBV7-9 combines with J gene TRBJ2-5; TRBD2 matches 8 bases. The germline V gene encodes CDR1 SEHNR and CDR2 FQNEAQ (reference sequence). The CDR3 loop spans 12 amino acids. V dropped 5 bases and J dropped 12; count of bases not matched to a gene: 8. The CDR3 here is CASSDAGGPEYF. DNA for the CDR3: TGTGCCAGCAGCGATGCGGGGGGCCCTGAGTACTTC.

Only one count was recorded for this clonotype. CDR3: CASSQDRWGADTQYF. In nucleotides, the CDR3 is TGTGCCAGCAGCCAAGATCGGTGGGGCGCAGATACGCAGTATTTT. This chain joins TRBV14 and TRBJ2-3, with D perhaps matching TRBD1 (5 bases). Germline values: CDR1 SGHDN, CDR2 FVKESK. The length of the CDR3 is 15 residues. V lost 0 bases, J lost 4 bases, and 11 bases lay in between.

This sequence joins TRBV6-5 and TRBJ2-7; 8 nucleotides line up with TRBD2. Trimming took 7 bases from V and 3 from J; bases not matched to a gene: 8. This CDR3 comprises 14 residues. Germline V gene sequence: CDR1 MNHEY, CDR2 SVGAGI. The CDR3 nucleotides read TGTGCCAGCACAAGGACTAGCCTCGACTACGAGCAGTACTTC. Translation: CASTRTSLDYEQYF.

As for this clonotype: A read error may account for a junction end that differs from germline. This chain joins TRBV7-8 and TRBJ2-7; 7 nucleotides line up with TRBD2. In germline, CDR1 is SGHVS, CDR2 FQNEAQ. This CDR3 contains 14 residues. This CDR3 is CANSVVGGSYEQYF. CDR3 sequence (DNA): TGTGCCAACAGCGTGGTCGGGGGGAGTTACGAGCAGTACTTC.

The V call is TRBV20-1, the J call TRBJ2-4, with D maybe TRBD2 (5 bases). The DNA end lines up better with TRBJ2-7; the J call may be wrong. This CDR3 contains 13 residues. Germline V gene sequence: CDR1 DFQATT, CDR2 SNEGSKA (reference sequence). CDR3 DNA: TGCAGTGCTAGAATTACTAGGACTTACGAGCAGTACTTC. Its translation: CSARITRTYEQYF.

As concerns this clonotype: The germline gene is not matched at one end of the junction; a read error may be the cause. V and J are TRBV20-1 and TRBJ1-6; D unclear. The germline V gene encodes CDR1 DFQATT and CDR2 SNEGSKA (reference sequence). This CDR3 has 14 amino acids. CDR3 loop: CGASPGGPRSPLHF. As DNA, the CDR3 is TGCGGTGCTAGCCCAGGTGGGCCCAGATCACCCCTCCACTTT.

The V call is TRBV10-1, the J call TRBJ2-3, with 15 bases lining up with TRBD2. Germline CDR1 is WNHNN and CDR2 is SYGVQD (reference sequence). The CDR3 length is 16 residues. The V and J ends lost 9 bases and 2 bases, in that order; junction bases with no gene match: 6. The DNA of the CDR3 is TGCGCCAGGCCGGGACTAGCGGGGGGAGACACAGATACGCAGTATTTT. This encodes CARPGLAGGDTDTQYF.

The chain uses TRBV20-1 and TRBJ2-7; possible D gene TRBD2, 6 bases. This CDR3 is built from 15 residues. Germline V gene data show CDR1 as DFQATT and CDR2 as SNEGSKA (reference sequence). Trimming took off 0 bases at V and 7 bases at J, with 19 bases between the two ends. In nucleotides, the CDR3 is TGCAGTGCTAGAGATCCCACGGGGGTTATCCATGAGCAGTACTTC. This gives the protein CSARDPTGVIHEQYF.

J is TRBJ1-4 and V is TRBV29-1, with D maybe TRBD1 (6 bases). In germline, CDR1 is SQVTM, CDR2 ANQGSEA. CDR3 length: 11 residues. Trimming shortened V by 7 bases and J by 8 bases, and 11 bases separated the two germline ends. The DNA of the CDR3 is TGCAGCGGGAGGGGGGGAGAAAAACTGTTTTTT. Translating gives CSGRGGEKLFF. The full variable domain, its missing parts supplied by reference TRBV29-1 and TRBJ1-4, is SAVISQKPSRDICQRGTSLTIQCQVDSQVTMMFWYRQQPGQSLTLIATANQGSEATYESGFVIDKFPISRPNLTFSTLTVSNMSPEDSSIYLCSGRGGEKLFFGSGTQLSVL.

As to this clonotype: A much more abundant neighbour one base away suggests this may be a read error. This sequence joins TRBV12-3 or TRBV12-4 and TRBJ2-5; no definite D call. The CDR3 is 15 amino acids. As DNA, the CDR3 is TGTGCCAGCAGTTTGCTATCCTCCCTCCAAGGGACCCAGTACTTC. Translation gives CASSLLSSLQGTQYF.

This clonotype showed up many times. This rearrangement joins TRBV7-2 to TRBJ1-2; 7 bases align to TRBD1. CDR3 length equals 15 residues. Germline V gene lookup returns CDR1 SGHTA and CDR2 FQGNSA. Germline trimming cut 2 bases from V and 8 bases from J; bases unmatched to any gene: 11. This CDR3 reads CASSLKVTGAVGYTF. CDR3 nucleotide sequence: TGTGCCAGCAGCTTAAAGGTCACAGGGGCGGTGGGCTACACCTTC.

There are a few counts of this clonotype. The rearrangement uses TRBV7-2 and TRBJ2-3, with a tentative D call TRBD2 (5 bases). The CDR3 totals 18 residues. V shed 5 bases and J shed 4 bases, with 25 bases lying between them. Germline loops: CDR1 SGHTA, CDR2 FQGNSA. CDR3 sequence reads: CASSLELELVVGADTQYF. In DNA, the CDR3 is TGTGCCAGCAGCCTCGAGCTCGAACTAGTCGTTGGGGCAGATACGCAGTATTTT. Together with reference TRBV7-2 and TRBJ2-3, the CDR3 gives the full variable domain: GAGVSQSPSNKVTEKGKDVELRCDPISGHTALYWYRQSLGQGLEFLIYFQGNSAPDKSGLPSDRFSAERTGGSVSTLTIQRTQQEDSAVYLCASSLELELVVGADTQYFGPGTRLTVL.

The rearrangement links TRBV6-5 to TRBJ2-7; the D gene could be TRBD1 or TRBD2 (5 bases each). The CDR3 consists of 15 residues. V dropped 6 bases and J dropped 0 bases, with 15 bases sitting between them. The germline V gene has CDR1 MNHEY and CDR2 SVGAGI. CDR3 bases: TGTGCCAGCAGAAACGGGCAGGGAGTCTCCTACGAGCAGTACTTC. This sequence encodes CASRNGQGVSYEQYF.

The chain is built from TRBV20-1 and TRBJ1-2, with a tentative D call TRBD1 (5 bases). The CDR3 contains 13 residues. Per germline, CDR1 DFQATT and CDR2 SNEGSKA (reference sequence). Deletions cut 6 bases from V and 7 bases from J, with 18 bases between. The CDR3 sequence: CSAVKGPDIGYTF. The DNA for the CDR3 is TGCAGTGCGGTGAAGGGGCCCGATATTGGCTACACCTTC.

This clonotype appeared many times. The J gene is TRBJ2-7, the V gene TRBV2, with D uncertain. CDR1 is SNHLY, CDR2 FYNNEI, per germline. The CDR3 spans 13 residues. The germline V and J ends were trimmed by 8 bases and 5 bases, with 16 bases remaining between them. Here the CDR3 DNA reads TGTGCCAGCGAAGTTTCGTCAGTCGACGAGCAGTACTTC. Its protein product is CASEVSSVDEQYF.

This clonotype has more than one count but fewer than ten. This chain joins TRBV6-1 and TRBJ1-5; TRBD1 matches at 8 bases. Trimming cost V 5 bases and J 4 bases; bases outside gene matches: 4. CDR1 is MNHNS, CDR2 SASEGT, per germline. The CDR3 is made up of 14 amino acids. DNA for the CDR3: TGTGCCAGCAGTTCTGGGACAGGTAATCAGCCCCAGCATTTT. Protein sequence: CASSSGTGNQPQHF.

This clonotype appeared a single time. This rearrangement joins TRBV4-1 to TRBJ2-3, with D unclear. CDR1 and CDR2 (germline): MGHRA, YSYEKL. Trimming left V 6 bases short and J 3 bases short, with 16 bases between. The CDR3 has 15 residues. This CDR3 reads CASSQDRTETDTQYF. The CDR3 coding sequence is TGCGCCAGCAGTCAGGACCGAACGGAAACAGATACGCAGTATTTT.

This clonotype was observed a handful of times. The V gene is TRBV2, the J gene TRBJ1-2; unclear D gene. V lost 5 bases and J lost 7, with 11 bases in between. Per germline, CDR1 SNHLY and CDR2 FYNNEI. The CDR3 is made up of 12 amino acids. The CDR3 protein is CASSPGRSGYTF. Written as DNA, the CDR3 is TGTGCCAGCAGTCCGGGCAGGAGTGGCTACACCTTC.

The rearrangement links TRBV5-6 to TRBJ1-3, with unresolved D. The CDR3 is 13 residues long. Trimming left V 4 bases short and J 1 base short, with 6 bases between. From germline, CDR1 is SGHDT and CDR2 YYEEEE. The DNA for the CDR3 is TGTGCCAGCAGCGTGGGTTCTGGAAACACCATATATTTT. This translates into CASSVGSGNTIYF.

This clonotype showed up just a few times. This chain uses TRBV12-3 or TRBV12-4 with TRBJ2-1; TRBD2 matches 8 bases. This CDR3 is 15 amino acids long. V gave up 4 bases and J gave up 4 bases; unmatched junction bases: 6. CDR3 protein: CASSSTSGPYNEQFF. The DNA of the CDR3 is TGTGCCAGCAGTTCCACTAGCGGACCTTACAATGAGCAGTTCTTC.

The gene calls are TRBV9 and TRBJ1-4; maybe TRBD1 (5 bases). Germline-derived CDR1 and CDR2 are SGDLS and YYNGEE. The CDR3 is 13 amino acids. V lost 3 bases and J lost 6, with 9 bases in between. The CDR3 loop reads CASSALGDEKLFF. The CDR3, as DNA: TGTGCCAGCAGCGCCTTAGGGGATGAAAAACTGTTTTTT.

The chain has TRBV25-1 and TRBJ2-2; D is perhaps TRBD1 (6 bases). Germline V gives CDR1 MGHDK, CDR2 SYGVNS. V lost 6 bases and J lost 0, with 14 bases in between. This CDR3 has 16 amino acids. The CDR3 DNA reads TGTGCCAGCAGGAGGACCGGGACACCGAACACCGGGGAGCTGTTTTTT. It is translated as CASRRTGTPNTGELFF.

The CDR3 here is CASSPIGQGRGLDSYEQYF. The CDR3, as DNA: TGTGCCAGCAGCCCTATCGGACAGGGTCGGGGGTTGGACTCCTACGAGCAGTACTTC. This chain joins TRBV7-9 and TRBJ2-7, with TRBD1 matching over 8 bases. From germline, CDR1 is SEHNR and CDR2 FQNEAQ (reference sequence). Unmatched junction bases numbered 18, after V lost 5 bases and J lost 0 bases. The CDR3 contains 19 residues.